The subject of this entry is one TCR beta chain. No antigen is known for it. No qualities accompany the bases; no much larger clone lies one base away. The entry originates in a study of blood T cell repertoires in COVID-19 (dated by TCRdb to 2020 to 2022). Broadly, across the study: The collaborator samples originated in the United States, Italy and Spain and spanned the acute and convalescent phases of COVID-19. HLA class I and class II types, where available, came from metadata supplied by the sample provider rather than from assay-based typing. The samples were drawn from the first 160 participants of the ongoing ImmuneRACE study and from 950 to 1,500 subjects provided by 6 global collaborators. The prospective study material was composed of cDNA or gDNA derived from T cells, B-cell-depleted T cells, or PBMCs. Deeply sampled blood TCRbeta repertoires from subjects exposed to, actively infected with, or recovered from COVID-19 were included in the dataset. The sample metadata nearly always contained a de-identified subject ID, COVID-19 status, age in years and sex. The repertoires were made available in a free public database intended to serve as a resource for research on the immune response to SARS-CoV-2. Broad study findings and their caveats: The amount of clinical and demographic metadata varied by source and participant and was provided uncurated.

TCRbeta CDR3 regions were amplified from genomic DNA by means of the immunoSEQ Assay, a bias-controlled multiplex PCR. The published analysis was carried out like this. The number of nucleated cells in each sample was estimated by amplification of reference gene primers within the assay. Sequence reads were collapsed and filtered to measure the absolute abundance of every unique TCRbeta CDR3 rearrangement. Productive Simpson clonality was computed per sample as the square root of Simpson's diversity index over productive rearrangements. The table comes from immuneACCESS by way of TCRdb, which keeps in-frame sequences with V and J called. Part of the clones is missing from these tables; in studies checked, under half for an unresolved V gene and the rest for unknown reasons. The D gene and trimming were derived from the DNA, and the V and J assignments and clone size from that table. The sample table lists just over 650,000 clones, 80% to 90% of them with a count of one. Of the sample, approximately 0.25% is held by the ten largest clones.

The CDR3, from cysteine to phenylalanine, totals 14 residues. Only the CDR3 portion is preserved as DNA: 42 bases, with reading frame beginning at the first base. Between the V and J ends, shortened by 5 bases and 0 bases respectively, the junction contains 11 bases. Sequences SGHRS (CDR1) and YFSETQ (CDR2) are obtained from the germline V gene. Whole blood was collected in K2EDTA tubes by collaborating institutions according to the institutions' own protocols. For TCRbeta analysis, collaborators shipped samples as frozen whole blood, isolated PBMCs, or DNA extracted from either of those sample types.

The sequenced sample consisted of peripheral blood. This clonotype was obtained from a woman aged 18-29 years with acute or convalescent COVID-19. The rearranged chain carries TRBV5-1 and TRBJ1-1; TRBD1 is a possible D gene, resting on 6 matching bases. DNA sequence: TGCGCCAGCAGGTCAGGGGCTTTGAACACTGAAGCTTTCTTT. Its protein is CASRSGALNTEAFF.